The source of this T cell receptor (beta chain) is a study of blood T cell repertoires in COVID-19. Whole-study context: COVID-19 samples collected from the United States, Italy and Spain covered acute and convalescent phases. The cDNA or gDNA used as material had been derived from T cells, B-cell-depleted T cells, or PBMCs.

The CDR3 sequence is 15 residues long. Trimming cost V 4 bases and J 6 bases, with 17 bases left between them. Per the germline V gene, CDR1 is SGHVS and CDR2 is FQNEAQ. Original methodology: It was from reference gene primer amplification that nucleated cell counts were estimated. TCRdb's table, derived via immunoSEQ multiplex PCR, lists solely in-frame clones and lacks some. The D gene and trimming were derived from the DNA, and the V and J assignments and clone size from that table. This table holds roughly 160,000 clones, approximately 82% found once. Sequencing input: peripheral blood. V gene TRBV7-8 combines with J gene TRBJ2-3, with D hard to call. The clonotype originates from a woman of 80 years or more with active or convalescent COVID-19. CDR3: CASSSFGGDRDTQYF. The CDR3, as DNA: TGTGCCAGCAGCTCCTTTGGTGGAGACCGGGATACGCAGTATTTT.